The sequence of this T cell receptor beta chain was determined in a study of blood T cell repertoires in COVID-19. The CDR3 consists of 14 residues. The V end lost 4 bases, the J end lost 3 bases, and 13 bases lay between the germline ends. CDR1 is SGHNT and CDR2 is YYREEE in the germline V gene (reference sequence). Per the original methods: Amplification from reference gene primers served as the basis for estimated nucleated cell counts. The method was immunoSEQ multiplex PCR; TCRdb's version includes in-frame clones alone and lacks a portion of them. V, J and clone size reflect that table, while D and trimming were determined from the DNA. The repertoire holds more than 120,000 clones, with 85% as singletons.

The clonotype comes from a human donor with acute or convalescent COVID-19. The donor label of this sample is uncertain. Input material: peripheral blood. V is TRBV5-4 and J is TRBJ1-1; maybe TRBD1 (5 bases). CDR3 in DNA: TGTGCCAGCAGCCCCAAGGGGCGAGACACTGAAGCTTTCTTT. Translating it yields CASSPKGRDTEAFF.